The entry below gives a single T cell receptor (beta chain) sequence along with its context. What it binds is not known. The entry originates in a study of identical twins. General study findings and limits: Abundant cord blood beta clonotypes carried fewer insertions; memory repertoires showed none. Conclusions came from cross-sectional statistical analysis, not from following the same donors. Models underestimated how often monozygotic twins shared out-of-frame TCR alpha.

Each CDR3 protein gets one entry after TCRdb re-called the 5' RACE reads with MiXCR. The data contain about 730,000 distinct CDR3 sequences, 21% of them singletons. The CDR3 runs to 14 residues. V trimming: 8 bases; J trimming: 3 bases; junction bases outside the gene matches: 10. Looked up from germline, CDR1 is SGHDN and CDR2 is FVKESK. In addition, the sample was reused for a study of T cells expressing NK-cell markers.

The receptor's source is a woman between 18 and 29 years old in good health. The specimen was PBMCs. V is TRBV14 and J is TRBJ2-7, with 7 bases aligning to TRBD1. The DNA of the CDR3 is TGTGCCAGCGGGCCCTGGGACAGCAACTACGAGCAGTACTTC. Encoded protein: CASGPWDSNYEQYF.